This TCR beta chain was sequenced during a study of shared T cell receptors in the human thymus. Clones were sequenced by immunoSEQ multiplex PCR, and TCRdb holds only the in-frame ones, with some missing. The sample holds under 700,000 clones, 75% to 80% seen once. The sample was also reused in another study, on human thymus T cells. That work contributes: The people who donated were healthy Finnish babies having corrective surgery for congenital heart defects. Resected material from corrective heart surgery provided the thymus tissue analysed. It looked as if thymic and blood repertoires used V and J genes in a biased way. Related research examined unrelated individuals and reported that their thymic repertoires overlapped highly.

The source of this sequence is a boy younger than two with a congenital heart defect. Material for sequencing was thymocytes.

The DNA for the CDR3 is TGTGCCTCTCCCCAGGTGGACAGGGGGTTTGAAGCTTTCTTT. Translation gives CASPQVDRGFEAFF. V is TRBV19 and J is TRBJ1-1, with TRBD1 identical over 10 bases. The CDR3 loop spans 14 amino acids. The ends lost 11 bases at V and 7 bases at J; junction bases unmatched: 13. Germline CDR1 LNHDA, CDR2 SQIVND (reference sequence).